This T cell receptor beta chain comes out of a study of T cell responses to AZD1222 COVID-19 vaccine. Study conclusions and caveats: Recipients of AZD1222 seropositive at baseline numbered only 5 to 7.

The CDR3 has 14 amino acids. Germline V lookup: CDR1 ENHRY, CDR2 SYGVKD. V was clipped by 4 bases and J by 0 bases, with 6 bases between them. TCRdb keeps only in-frame clones here, not all; method: immunoSEQ multiplex PCR. The sample has 150,000 or so clones; about nine tenths are singletons. About this clone: Its target is unknown.

The TCR was taken from an adult in good health. V gene TRBV10-3 combines with J gene TRBJ2-2; D is undetermined. The starting material was peripheral blood, obtained on day 0 of AZD1222 vaccination. This CDR3 is CAISVTPNTGELFF. The CDR3 DNA reads as TGTGCCATCAGTGTCACTCCGAACACCGGGGAGCTGTTTTTT.